The 13 T cell receptor beta chains presented below share a single source sample, sequenced in a study of regulatory T cells in long-lasting Graves disease. In building TCR beta libraries, iRepertoire HTBI primers were used together with Arm-PCR of CDR3 regions. TCRdb independently ran MiXCR on the multiplex PCR reads; one entry per CDR3 protein. The repertoire has roughly 560,000 distinct CDR3 sequences, around 15% of them found once; the top ten carry around 25%. As to time point: newly diagnosed GD, antithyroid drugs for less than 3 months. PBMC RNA was the source of the TCR library. This sample also belongs to another study, concerning T cells in Graves' hyperthyroidism and ophthalmopathy.

This material consisted of peripheral blood mononuclear cells (PBMCs), taken at new diagnosis, from a patient treated with antithyroid drugs. These receptors were collected from a woman aged 40 to 65 with Graves disease.

The chain joins TRBV10-3 to TRBJ2-3; possibly TRBD1 for D (5 bases). Germline values: CDR1 ENHRY, CDR2 SYGVKD. With 0 bases removed from V and 10 bases from J, the gap between germline ends came to 8 bases. This CDR3 comprises 12 residues. The CDR3 coding sequence is TGTGCCATCAGTGAGTCGGGGCAGTCGCAGTATTTT. As protein: CAISESGQSQYF.

This clonotype appeared many times. This chain joins TRBV6-1 and TRBJ1-4; D might be TRBD1 (6 bases). Germline V gene sequence: CDR1 MNHNS, CDR2 SASEGT. CDR3 length: 15 residues. Trimming pared 6 bases from V and 8 bases from J, leaving 19 bases between. The CDR3 spells CASSSGGLVREKLFF. As DNA, the CDR3 is TGTGCCAGCAGCTCCGGGGGGCTCGTAAGGGAAAAACTGTTTTTT.

This rearrangement joins TRBV4-1 to TRBJ2-5; TRBD1 matches 8 bases. The length of the CDR3 is 16 residues. CDR1 and CDR2 (germline): MGHRA, YSYEKL. The trim removed 1 base at V and 2 bases at J, leaving 6 bases unmatched. For the CDR3, the DNA is TGCGCCAGCAGCCAAGCAGGCACAGGGGGGCAAGAGACCCAGTACTTC. Its translation is CASSQAGTGGQETQYF.

This clonotype has just a few counts. The J gene is TRBJ2-3, the V gene TRBV5-1; TRBD1 matches 7 bases. CDR1 is SGHRS and CDR2 is YFSETQ in the germline V gene. This CDR3 contains 14 residues. V shed 4 bases, J shed 1 base, and the junction held 3 bases outside the gene matches. CDR3 DNA: TGCGCCAGCAGCGACGGACAGGGCACAGATACGCAGTATTTT. As protein: CASSDGQGTDTQYF.

This clonotype was picked up many times. The chain combines TRBV5-5 with TRBJ2-7; D is possibly TRBD2 (5 bases). Deletions cut 0 bases from V and 2 bases from J, with 9 bases between. This CDR3 has 14 amino acids. The V gene's germline CDR1 is SGHKS and CDR2 YYEKEE (reference sequence). The CDR3, as DNA: TGTGCCAGCAGCTTGGCCCTAGCTGCCTACGAGCAGTACTTC. The encoded protein is CASSLALAAYEQYF.

The gene calls are TRBV25-1 and TRBJ2-7; 9 bases are shared with TRBD1. V gave up 4 bases and J gave up 5 bases; unmatched junction bases: 3. The CDR3 runs to 13 residues. Germline assignment: CDR1 MGHDK and CDR2 SYGVNS. In DNA form, the CDR3 reads TGTGCCAGCAGTGGGGACAGGGTTCACGAGCAGTACTTC. This gives the protein CASSGDRVHEQYF.

This chain joins TRBV4-1 and TRBJ2-2; 8 bases agree with TRBD2. Looked up from germline, CDR1 is MGHRA and CDR2 is YSYEKL. The V gene end was trimmed by 0 bases and the J gene end by 5 bases; junction bases not matched to a gene: 5. The CDR3 extends over 16 amino acids. Written as DNA, the CDR3 is TGCGCCAGCAGCCAAGAAACTAGCGGTCTTACCGGGGAGCTGTTTTTT. It yields the protein CASSQETSGLTGELFF.

This clonotype was seen repeatedly, ten times or more. V and J are TRBV10-3 and TRBJ2-7, with 7 nucleotides matching TRBD1. Looked up from germline, CDR1 is ENHRY and CDR2 is SYGVKD. V was pared by 3 bases and J by 0 bases, with 5 bases of the junction left unmatched. CDR3 length: 15 amino acids. DNA of the CDR3: TGTGCCATCAGTGAATTACAGGGGAGCTCCTACGAGCAGTACTTC. Translated: CAISELQGSSYEQYF.

This clonotype was detected only a few times. The chain combines TRBV20-1 with TRBJ1-2, with D uncertain. Deletions cut 6 bases from V and 8 bases from J, with 22 bases between. Germline CDR1 and CDR2: DFQATT and SNEGSKA (reference sequence). The CDR3 runs 14 residues. This CDR3 reads CSAYNDAASAGYTF. CDR3 DNA: TGCAGTGCGTACAACGATGCGGCCTCGGCAGGCTACACCTTC.

This clonotype was seen a few times. This sequence joins TRBV6-2 or TRBV6-3 and TRBJ2-3; 7 bases fit TRBD2. This CDR3 is built from 14 residues. J gave up 6 bases and V 10 bases, and 13 bases lay outside the gene matches. Germline values: CDR1 MNHEY, CDR2 SVGEGT. This CDR3 reads CAIPGGIQVDTQYF. In DNA, the CDR3 is TGTGCCATCCCGGGGGGAATACAAGTGGATACGCAGTATTTT.

This clonotype came up a few times. V is TRBV29-1 and J is TRBJ1-1; D is undetermined. Germline V gene data show CDR1 as SQVTM and CDR2 as ANQGSEA. The CDR3 sequence is 11 residues long. V was pared by 1 base and J by 5 bases, with 5 bases between. CDR3 region: CSVEVTTEAFF. In DNA form, the CDR3 reads TGCAGCGTTGAAGTGACGACTGAAGCTTTCTTT. The whole variable domain, remainder taken from reference TRBV29-1 and TRBJ1-1, is SAVISQKPSRDICQRGTSLTIQCQVDSQVTMMFWYRQQPGQSLTLIATANQGSEATYESGFVIDKFPISRPNLTFSTLTVSNMSPEDSSIYLCSVEVTTEAFFGQGTRLTVV.

This clonotype has more than one count but fewer than ten. This chain links TRBV18 with TRBJ2-7; 8 bases agree with TRBD2. The CDR3 length is 15 residues. Per germline, CDR1 KGHSH and CDR2 LQKENI. J was trimmed by 3 bases and V by 6 bases; bases with no gene match: 10. Here the CDR3 DNA reads TGTGCCAGCTCCTCGACTCCGGGACTAGACTACGAGCAGTACTTC. Translation: CASSSTPGLDYEQYF.

This clonotype occurred many times. The chain joins TRBV13 to TRBJ1-1; D unresolved. CDR1 is PRHDT, CDR2 FYEKMQ, per germline (reference sequence). The CDR3 runs to 16 residues. The V end was cut by 0 bases, the J end by 5 bases, with 16 bases between. This chain's CDR3 is CASSLGPSRTTTEAFF. The CDR3 coding sequence is TGTGCCAGCAGCTTAGGTCCCTCCCGGACGACGACTGAAGCTTTCTTT.